The rows below give T cell receptor beta chains drawn from one sample of a study of T cells in Graves' hyperthyroidism and ophthalmopathy. Using its own MiXCR run on the multiplex PCR reads, TCRdb lists one record per CDR3 protein. The table shows under 800,000 distinct CDR3 sequences, with approximately 15% occurring only once. What was sequenced was blood. The receptors originated from a woman under 30 with Graves' hyperthyroidism. Both conserved end residues are part of each CDR3. Fields, in order: J gene, V gene, CDR3 protein.

TRBJ2-5,TRBV6-2/TRBV6-3,CASSYVAGGQETQYF
TRBJ2-3,TRBV12-3/TRBV12-4,CASILRLAGLSPSTDTQYF
TRBJ2-5,TRBV29-1,CSVRTSGETQYF
TRBJ2-5,TRBV3-1,CASSQARGPYDEETQYF
TRBJ2-2,TRBV28,CASIAGTANTGELFF
TRBJ2-1,TRBV10-3,CAISESGGGRRNEQFF
TRBJ1-3,TRBV6-4,CASSVRQVGNTIYF
TRBJ2-3,TRBV7-6,CASSLVPPTPRDTQYF
TRBJ2-1,TRBV7-2,CASSSPGLAGDDEQFF
TRBJ1-3,TRBV7-9,CASSLKRASSLFILSGNTIYF
TRBJ2-3,TRBV12-3/TRBV12-4,CASSARRSDTDTQYF
TRBJ2-5,TRBV6-4,CASSVGSAQYF
TRBJ2-1,TRBV30,CAWSVLEGGYNEQFF
TRBJ2-1,TRBV6-2/TRBV6-3,CAGQGAGADFNEQFF
TRBJ2-7,TRBV14,CASSPDPTGAHEQYF
TRBJ2-7,TRBV11-2,CASSGLSIGGYEQYF
TRBJ2-7,TRBV3-1,CASSQDPPGIARRYEQYF
TRBJ2-5,TRBV7-9,CASSPRALQETQYF
TRBJ2-3,TRBV7-6,CASSLPRGGRERTDTQYF
TRBJ2-5,TRBV20-1,CSARPPQETQYF
TRBJ2-1,TRBV12-3/TRBV12-4,CASSPTGFRNNEQFF
TRBJ2-1,TRBV28,CASSFTLAGVGNEQFF